The clone carrying this TCR beta chain turned up a few times. Antigen unknown. These data originate in a study of STAT3 mutations in large granular lymphocyte leukemia. The overall study: Roughly half of the longitudinally sequenced T-LGLL patients carried detectable canonical activating STAT3 mutations. Immunosuppressive therapy was given to more than half of T-LGLL patients.

Some clones are missing from TCRdb's copy, which holds only in-frame ones; the method was immunoSEQ multiplex PCR. The data contain more than 10,000 clones, about nine tenths of them singletons. The V and J ends lost 4 bases and 4 bases, in that order; junction bases with no gene match: 11. The CDR3 is 16 residues long. From germline, CDR1 is SGHAT and CDR2 FQNNGV. Overall study findings and caveats: Every T-LGLL patient had at least one immunodominant TCRbeta clonotype. TCR clonotype switching after therapy occurred in about 30% of the 18 patients.

Sequences were obtained from peripheral blood mononuclear cells. The sequence was collected from a man aged 40-49 years with T-cell large granular lymphocyte leukemia. Some clones in this sample may be carry-over from other donors' samples. The chain employs TRBV11-2 and TRBJ1-2; 8 bases align to TRBD1. The CDR3 DNA reads TGTGCCAGCAGCTCCCAGACAGGGGTTGGTAGCTATGGCTACACCTTC. This encodes CASSSQTGVGSYGYTF.